This T cell receptor (beta chain) derives from a study of beta chain features in type 1 diabetes. Trimming pared 3 bases from V and 7 bases from J, leaving 13 bases between. This CDR3 spans 14 amino acids. In germline, CDR1 is LNHDA, CDR2 SQIVND (reference sequence). Expressed TCRB transcripts got sequenced, as all isolated RNA was reverse transcribed. Some clones are missing from TCRdb's copy, which holds only in-frame ones; the method was immunoSEQ multiplex PCR. Of 970,000 or so clones listed, about a sixth were seen once; the top ten hold 0.02% to 0.025%. Sequencing used naive CD4+ T cells from blood. This chain connects TRBV19 to TRBJ1-5; D is undetermined. The clonotype comes from a woman under 30 in good health. Written as DNA, the CDR3 is TGTGCCAGTAGTATGGCCTCCTTTGAGCAGCCCCAGCATTTT. Its translation is CASSMASFEQPQHF. The variable domain in full, with the rest retrieved from reference TRBV19 and TRBJ1-5, is DGGITQSPKYLFRKEGQNVTLSCEQNLNHDAMYWYRQDPGQGLRLIYYSQIVNDFQKGDIAEGYSVSREKKESFPLTVTSAQKNPTAFYLCASSMASFEQPQHFGDGTRLSIL.